This T cell receptor beta chain was retrieved from a study of shared clonotypes between healthy human individuals. Study summary: The study used three CD4 naive, three CD4 memory, two CD8 naive and one CD8 memory plate per donor.

Notes on this clone: The antigen is undetermined.

Data came from immunoSEQ multiplex PCR; TCRdb stores just in-frame clones and leaves some out. Of roughly 720,000 clones in the sample, 90% were seen once. Findings and limits, study-wide: Non-shared clonotypes showed lower generation probabilities than clonotypes common to all four donors. Naive CD4 clonotypes were shared across several donors at approximately 5.3%. Generally, naive subsets (rather than memory subsets) showed larger estimated richness.

Trimming took off 2 bases at V and 2 bases at J, with 12 bases between the two ends. This CDR3 comprises 15 residues. Germline V gene data show CDR1 as SGHVS and CDR2 as FQNEAQ. The sequenced sample consisted of memory CD8+ T cells from PBMCs. Subset here: CD45RO+ cells pooled with CCR7-negative TemRA cells. The chain joins TRBV7-8 to TRBJ2-5; D might be TRBD2 (5 bases). The TCR comes from a man between 18 and 29 years old in good health. Some clones in this sample may be carry-over from other donors' samples. The CDR3 DNA sequence: TGTGCCAGCAGCTTAAGCGGCGTCCAGCAAGAGACCCAGTACTTC. It yields the protein CASSLSGVQQETQYF. Complete variable domain (other parts from reference TRBV7-8 and TRBJ2-5): GAGVSQSPRYKVAKRGQDVALRCDPISGHVSLFWYQQALGQGPEFLTYFQNEAQLDKSGLPSDRFFAERPEGSVSTLKIQRTQQEDSAVYLCASSLSGVQQETQYFGPGTRLLVL.